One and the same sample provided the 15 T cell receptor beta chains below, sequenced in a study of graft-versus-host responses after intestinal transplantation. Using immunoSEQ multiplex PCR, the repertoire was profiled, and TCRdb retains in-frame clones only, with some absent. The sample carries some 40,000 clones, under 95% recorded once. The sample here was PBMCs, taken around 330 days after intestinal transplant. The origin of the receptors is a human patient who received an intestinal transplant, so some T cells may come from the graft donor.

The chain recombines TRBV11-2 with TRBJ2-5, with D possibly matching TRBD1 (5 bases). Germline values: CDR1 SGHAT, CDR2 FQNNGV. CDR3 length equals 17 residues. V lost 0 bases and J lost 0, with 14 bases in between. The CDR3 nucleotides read TGTGCCAGCAGCTTAGATGCAAGGGGTGGGTACCAAGAGACCCAGTACTTC. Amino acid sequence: CASSLDARGGYQETQYF. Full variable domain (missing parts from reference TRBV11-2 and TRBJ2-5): EAGVAQSPRYKIIEKRQSVAFWCNPISGHATLYWYQQILGQGPKLLIQFQNNGVVDDSQLPKDRFSAERLKGVDSTLKIQPAKLEDSAVYLCASSLDARGGYQETQYFGPGTRLLVL.

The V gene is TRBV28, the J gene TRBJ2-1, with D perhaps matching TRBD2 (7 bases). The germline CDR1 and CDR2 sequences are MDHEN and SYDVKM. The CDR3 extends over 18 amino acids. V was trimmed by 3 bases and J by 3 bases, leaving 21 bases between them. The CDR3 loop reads CASSLGLWGGGHYNEQFF. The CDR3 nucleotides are TGTGCCAGCAGTTTGGGTTTATGGGGAGGGGGACACTACAATGAGCAGTTCTTC. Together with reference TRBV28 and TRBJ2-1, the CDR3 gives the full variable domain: DVKVTQSSRYLVKRTGEKVFLECVQDMDHENMFWYRQDPGLGLRLIYFSYDVKMKEKGDIPEGYSVSREKKERFSLILESASTNQTSMYLCASSLGLWGGGHYNEQFFGPGTRLTVL.

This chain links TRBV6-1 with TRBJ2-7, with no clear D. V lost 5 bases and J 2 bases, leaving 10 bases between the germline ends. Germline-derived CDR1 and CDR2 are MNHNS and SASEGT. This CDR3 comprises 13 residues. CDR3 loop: CASSNDGPYEQYF. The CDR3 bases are TGTGCCAGCAGTAACGACGGTCCCTACGAGCAGTACTTC.

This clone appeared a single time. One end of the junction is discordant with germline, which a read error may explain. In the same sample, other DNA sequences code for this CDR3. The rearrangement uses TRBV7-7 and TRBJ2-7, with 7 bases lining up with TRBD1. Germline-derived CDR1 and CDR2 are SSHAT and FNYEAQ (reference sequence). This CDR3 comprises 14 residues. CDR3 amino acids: CASSRTGTAYEQYF. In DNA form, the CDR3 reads TGCGCTAGCAGCCGAACCGGGACAGCCTACGAGCAGTACTTC.

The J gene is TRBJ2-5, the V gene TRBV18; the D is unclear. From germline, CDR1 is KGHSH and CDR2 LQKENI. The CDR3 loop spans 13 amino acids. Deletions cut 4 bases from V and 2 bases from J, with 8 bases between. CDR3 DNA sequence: TGTGCCAGCTCACGGGGAATTCAAGAGACCCAGTACTTC. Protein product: CASSRGIQETQYF.

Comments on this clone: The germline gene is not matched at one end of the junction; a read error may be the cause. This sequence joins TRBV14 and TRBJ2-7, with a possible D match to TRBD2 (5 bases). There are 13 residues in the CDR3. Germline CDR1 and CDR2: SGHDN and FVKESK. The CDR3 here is CVSSKNEGSEQYF. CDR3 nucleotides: TGTGTCAGCAGCAAAAACGAGGGTAGCGAGCAGTACTTC.

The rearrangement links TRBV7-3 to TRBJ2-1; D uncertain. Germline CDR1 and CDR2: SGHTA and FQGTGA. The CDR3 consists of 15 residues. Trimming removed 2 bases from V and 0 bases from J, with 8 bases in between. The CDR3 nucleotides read TGTGCCAGCAGCTTATTGGGGTCCTCCTACAATGAGCAGTTCTTC. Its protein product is CASSLLGSSYNEQFF.

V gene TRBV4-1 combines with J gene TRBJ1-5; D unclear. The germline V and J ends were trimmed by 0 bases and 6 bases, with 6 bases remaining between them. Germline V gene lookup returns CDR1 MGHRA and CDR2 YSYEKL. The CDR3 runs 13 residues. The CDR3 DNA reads TGCGCCAGCAGCCAAGAGGGCGGTCAGCCCCAGCATTTT. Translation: CASSQEGGQPQHF.

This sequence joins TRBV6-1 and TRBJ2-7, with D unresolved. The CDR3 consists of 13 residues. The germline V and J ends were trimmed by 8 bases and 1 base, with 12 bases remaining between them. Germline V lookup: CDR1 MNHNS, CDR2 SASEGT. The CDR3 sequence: CASRIGGSYEQYF. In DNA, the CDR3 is TGTGCCAGCCGAATCGGTGGGTCCTACGAGCAGTACTTC.

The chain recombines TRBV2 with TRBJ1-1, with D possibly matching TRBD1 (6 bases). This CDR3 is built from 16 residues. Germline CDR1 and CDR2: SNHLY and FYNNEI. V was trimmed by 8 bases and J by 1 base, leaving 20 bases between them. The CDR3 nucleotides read TGTGCCAGCGATAAACAGGGTCGTTTGGGGAACACTGAAGCTTTCTTT. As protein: CASDKQGRLGNTEAFF.

The CDR3: CASSPVTPVATNEKLFF. In nucleotides, the CDR3 is TGTGCCAGCAGTCCCGTTACCCCAGTTGCAACTAATGAAAAACTGTTTTTT. The chain employs TRBV28 and TRBJ1-4; unclear D gene. This CDR3 spans 17 amino acids. V lost 5 bases to trimming and J lost 0 bases, with 16 bases between them. Germline V CDR1 and CDR2: MDHEN, SYDVKM. Full variable domain (rest looked up from reference TRBV28 and TRBJ1-4): DVKVTQSSRYLVKRTGEKVFLECVQDMDHENMFWYRQDPGLGLRLIYFSYDVKMKEKGDIPEGYSVSREKKERFSLILESASTNQTSMYLCASSPVTPVATNEKLFFGSGTQLSVL.

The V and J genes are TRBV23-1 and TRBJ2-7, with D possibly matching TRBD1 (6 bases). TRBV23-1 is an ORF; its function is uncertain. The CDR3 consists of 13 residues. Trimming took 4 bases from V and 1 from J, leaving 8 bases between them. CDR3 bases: TGCGCCAGCAGTCTGGACAGTTCCTACGAGCAGTACTTC. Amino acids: CASSLDSSYEQYF.

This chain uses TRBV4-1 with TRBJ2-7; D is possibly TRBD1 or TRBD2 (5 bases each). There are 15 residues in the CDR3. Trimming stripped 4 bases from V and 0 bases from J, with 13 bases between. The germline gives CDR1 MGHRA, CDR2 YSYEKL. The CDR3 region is CASSPGTATSYEQYF. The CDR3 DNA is TGCGCCAGCAGCCCGGGGACGGCGACCTCCTACGAGCAGTACTTC.

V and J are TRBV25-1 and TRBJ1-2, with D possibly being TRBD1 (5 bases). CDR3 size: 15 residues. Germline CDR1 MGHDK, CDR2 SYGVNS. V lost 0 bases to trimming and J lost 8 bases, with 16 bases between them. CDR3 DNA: TGTGCCAGCAGTGAATATTTCTCGGGGCTGGGGGGCTACACCTTC. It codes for CASSEYFSGLGGYTF.

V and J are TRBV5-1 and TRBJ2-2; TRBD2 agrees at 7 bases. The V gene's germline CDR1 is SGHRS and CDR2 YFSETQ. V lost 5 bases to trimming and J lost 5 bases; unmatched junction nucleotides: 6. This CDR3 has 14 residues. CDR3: CASRRGRETGELFF. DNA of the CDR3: TGCGCCAGCAGAAGAGGGAGGGAAACCGGGGAGCTGTTTTTT.